This T cell receptor beta chain was recovered during a study of shared clonotypes between healthy human individuals (dated by TCRdb to 2018 to 2021). For the wider study: The cohort included a few men and a couple of women between 18 and 49 years of age. To estimate repertoire size and how much clonotype sharing occurs between individuals, the study deeply sequenced the blood TCR repertoires of 4 to 6 healthy adults. Per donor, leukapheresis produced somewhere between about 0.94 and 9.5 billion PBMCs. For each donor, CD4 naive and CD4 memory were each run on three plates, CD8 naive on two plates, and CD8 memory on one plate. Different laboratories and diverse techniques were used to prepare libraries and sequence TCR repertoires, to increase sequencing depth and limit assay-specific biases.

Comments on this clone: No antigen is known for it. Base quality data are lacking; no much larger clone is found one base away. Other DNA sequences in the same sample also yield this CDR3.

Donors were healthy HIV-negative adults with no recently reported acute infections or vaccinations. Every donor was a Caucasian adult living in Nashville, Tennessee, USA. Magnetic negative selection was used to enrich CD4+ T cells, after which naive cells were positively selected on CD45RA and the negative fraction became the memory subset. After blood collection by leukapheresis, PBMCs were isolated using Ficoll-Histopaque density gradient centrifugation and then cryopreserved in the vapor phase of liquid nitrogen. Purity and quantity of every magnetically sorted T cell population were checked by analytical flow cytometry. Genomic DNA was isolated from every sorted fraction and measured by UV absorbance on a Nanodrop 2000c. Using the deep immunoSEQ assay, multiplex PCR amplified TCR CDR3 regions from genomic DNA. Genomic DNA extracted from each cell subset was distributed evenly over all wells of several immunoSEQ 96-well plates, and each plate served as one replicate. Each replicate PCR for sorted subsets received about 0.2 ug genomic DNA, equal to about 30,000 T cell genomes. Purified libraries were quantified with a Qubit 3.0 fluorometer, sized on a Bioanalyzer 2100, and re-quantified with the KAPA Library Quantification kit. Every immunoSEQ 96-well plate was sequenced on a separate single-read 150-cycle Illumina NextSeq 550 flow cell. Per the original workflow: Because the immunoSEQ output held only junctional sequences and lacked quality scores, the filtering could not match the filtering applied to full-length reads. To assign V/J genes and CDR3, sequences were annotated using PyIR, a Python wrapper for IgBLAST v1.9, with IMGT germline references. Reads were removed for weak V/J assignments (E-value above 1e-6), missing CDR3, stop codons, out-of-frame junctions, or ambiguous translated residues. V3J clonotypes were defined by identical inferred V gene, J gene, and CDR3 amino acid sequence. To compute the percentage overlap between repertoires, the number of shared unique clonotypes was divided by the size of the smaller repertoire. Three approaches were used to assess repertoire richness: RTK rarefaction, the Chao1 estimator, and Recon v2.1 estimates of unobserved clonotypes. Generation probabilities for all TCRbeta clonotypes obtained by the gDNA method from four donors were computed using OLGA. The immuneACCESS repertoire file appears here via TCRdb, limited to in-frame rearrangements. These files lack a portion of the clones; in checked studies, under half of the deficit traces to unresolved V genes, and the cause of the others is not known. Clone size and the V and J calls come from that table; the DNA yielded D and trimming. The sample includes approximately 2.3 million clones, with over 90% observed a single time. The top ten clonotypes cover around 0.4% of the sample.

Findings and caveats that apply to the study as a whole: Sharing across a few donors was observed for around 5% of naive CD4, about 3.2% of naive CD8, 2.3% of memory CD4, and around 0.42% of memory CD8 clonotypes. Compared with non-shared clonotypes, the clonotypes found in all four sorted-subset donors had higher generation probabilities. Incomplete sequencing was indicated by rarefaction of sorted-subset datasets, despite the large sequencing depth. Only blood was sampled, and tissue TCR repertoires likely differ from those in blood. Larger estimated clonotype richness was generally found for naive subsets than for memory subsets. The small number of donors limited the genetic and exposure-history diversity represented. Pairwise subsampling led to the expectation that sequencing depth would affect the degree of clonotype sharing among donors.

CDR3 length: 15 amino acids, cysteine to phenylalanine. Only the CDR3 DNA is retained, 45 bases long and in frame from the first base. According to the germline V gene, CDR1 reads SGHAT and CDR2 reads FQNNGV. Compared with germline, V lacks 5 bases and J lacks 4 bases; bases without a gene match: 5. Here the chain combines TRBV11-2 and TRBJ2-1, with 10 central nucleotides matching TRBD2. Sequencing was done on a sample of naive CD4+ T cells from PBMCs. The cell subset or site label for this specimen denotes: CD45RA+ positively selected. This sequence was found in a young man in good health. Some clones in this sample may be carry-over from other donors' samples. The nucleotide sequence reads as follows: TGTGCCAGCAGCCCCGGACTAGCGGTTTACAATGAGCAGTTCTTC. The translation is CASSPGLAVYNEQFF.